This T cell receptor (beta chain) was recorded in a study of technical replicates of blood from a few donors. Assay used: immunoSEQ multiplex PCR; TCRdb lists only in-frame clones, some missing. The sample gives 60,000 or so clones, less than 98% of which show up once; 0.19% is in the top ten. Germline V gene data show CDR1 as LNHNV and CDR2 as YYDKDF (reference sequence). Trimming cost V 0 bases and J 3 bases, with 12 bases left between them. This CDR3 is 15 amino acids long. Sequencing was done on a sample of T cells isolated from PBMCs. This TCR came from a human donor in good health. V is TRBV15 and J is TRBJ2-7, with a weak D call TRBD1 (8 bases). CDR3 nucleotide sequence: TGTGCCACCAGCAGAGACAACAGGGGGGGCTACGAGCAGTACTTC. Encoded protein: CATSRDNRGGYEQYF.